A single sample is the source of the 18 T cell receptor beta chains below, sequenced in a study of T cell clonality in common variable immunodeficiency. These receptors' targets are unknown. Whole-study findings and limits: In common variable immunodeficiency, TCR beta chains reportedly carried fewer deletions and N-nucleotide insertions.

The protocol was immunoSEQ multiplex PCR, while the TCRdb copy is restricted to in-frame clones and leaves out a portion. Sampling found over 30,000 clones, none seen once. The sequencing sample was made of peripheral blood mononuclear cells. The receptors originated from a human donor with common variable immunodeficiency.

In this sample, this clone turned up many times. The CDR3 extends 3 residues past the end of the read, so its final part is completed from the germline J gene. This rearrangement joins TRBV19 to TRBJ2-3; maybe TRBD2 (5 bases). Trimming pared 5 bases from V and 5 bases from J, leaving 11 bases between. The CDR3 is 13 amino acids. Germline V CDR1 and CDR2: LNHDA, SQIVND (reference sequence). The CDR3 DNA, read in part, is TGTGCCAGTAGTGCCCGCGAGGGAGATACG. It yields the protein CASSAREGDT. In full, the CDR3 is CASSAREGDTQYF.

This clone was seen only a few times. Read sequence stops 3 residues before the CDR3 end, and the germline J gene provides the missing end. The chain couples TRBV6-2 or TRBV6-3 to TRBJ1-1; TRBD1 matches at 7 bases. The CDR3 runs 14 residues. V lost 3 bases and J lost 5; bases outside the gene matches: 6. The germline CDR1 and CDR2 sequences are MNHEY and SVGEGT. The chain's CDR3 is CASSYHRGRTEAFF. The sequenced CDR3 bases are TGTGCCAGCAGTTATCACAGGGGAAGGACTGAA.

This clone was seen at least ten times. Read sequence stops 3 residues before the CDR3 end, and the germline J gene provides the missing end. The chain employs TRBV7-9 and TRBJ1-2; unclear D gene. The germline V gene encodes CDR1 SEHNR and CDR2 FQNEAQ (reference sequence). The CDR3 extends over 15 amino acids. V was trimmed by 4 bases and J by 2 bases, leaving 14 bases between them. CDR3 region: CASSSRIKGNYGYTF. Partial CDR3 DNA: TGTGCCAGCAGCTCCCGGATAAAAGGGAACTATGGC.

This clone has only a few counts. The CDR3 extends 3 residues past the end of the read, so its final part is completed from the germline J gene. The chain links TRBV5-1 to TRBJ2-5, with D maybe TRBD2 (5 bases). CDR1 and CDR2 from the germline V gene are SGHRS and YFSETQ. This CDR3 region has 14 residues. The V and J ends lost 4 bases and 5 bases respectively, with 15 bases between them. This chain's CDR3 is CASSLGSGPETQYF. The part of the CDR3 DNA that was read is TGCGCCAGCAGCCTGGGAAGCGGTCCGGAGACC.

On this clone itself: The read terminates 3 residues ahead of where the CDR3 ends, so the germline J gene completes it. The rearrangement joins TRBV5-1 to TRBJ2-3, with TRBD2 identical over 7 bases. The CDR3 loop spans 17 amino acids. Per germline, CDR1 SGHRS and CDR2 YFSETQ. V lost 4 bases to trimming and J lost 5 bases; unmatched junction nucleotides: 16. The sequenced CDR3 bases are TGCGCCAGCAGCCTCTACGGACTAGACATTGCTATAGATACG. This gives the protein CASSLYGLDIAIDT. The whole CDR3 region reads CASSLYGLDIAIDTQYF.

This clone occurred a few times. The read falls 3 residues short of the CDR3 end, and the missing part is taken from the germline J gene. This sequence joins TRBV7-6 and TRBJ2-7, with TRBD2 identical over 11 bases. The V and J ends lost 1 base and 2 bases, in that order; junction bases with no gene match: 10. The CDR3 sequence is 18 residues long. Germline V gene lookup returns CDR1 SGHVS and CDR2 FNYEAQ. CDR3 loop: CASSLEPGLAEGTYEQYF. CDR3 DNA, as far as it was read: TGTGCCAGCAGCTTAGAGCCGGGACTAGCGGAGGGAACCTACGAG.

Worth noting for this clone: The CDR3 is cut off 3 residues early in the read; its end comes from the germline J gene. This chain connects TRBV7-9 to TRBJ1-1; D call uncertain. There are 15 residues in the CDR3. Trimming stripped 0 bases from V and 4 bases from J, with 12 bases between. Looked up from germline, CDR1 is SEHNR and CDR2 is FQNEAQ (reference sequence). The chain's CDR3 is CASSLAVEGGTEAFF. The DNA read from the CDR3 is TGTGCCAGCAGCTTAGCCGTCGAGGGTGGCACTGAA.

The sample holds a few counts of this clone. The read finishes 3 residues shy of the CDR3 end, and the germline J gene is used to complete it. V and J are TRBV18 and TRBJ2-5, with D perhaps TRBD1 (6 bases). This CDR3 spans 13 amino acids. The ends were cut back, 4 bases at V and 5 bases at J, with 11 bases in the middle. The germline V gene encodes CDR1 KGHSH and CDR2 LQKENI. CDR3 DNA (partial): TGTGCCAGCTCACTACAGGGTTTGGAGACC. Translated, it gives CASSLQGLET. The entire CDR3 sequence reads CASSLQGLETQYF.

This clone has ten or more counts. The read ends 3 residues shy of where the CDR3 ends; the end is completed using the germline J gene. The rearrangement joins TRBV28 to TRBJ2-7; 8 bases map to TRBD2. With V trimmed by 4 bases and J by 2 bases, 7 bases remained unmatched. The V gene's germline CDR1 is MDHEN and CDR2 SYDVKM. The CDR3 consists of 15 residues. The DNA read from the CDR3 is TGTGCCAGCAGTTCCCCGGGTAGCGGGGCCTACGAG. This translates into CASSSPGSGAYE. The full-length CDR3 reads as CASSSPGSGAYEQYF. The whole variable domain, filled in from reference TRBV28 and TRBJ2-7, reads DVKVTQSSRYLVKRTGEKVFLECVQDMDHENMFWYRQDPGLGLRLIYFSYDVKMKEKGDIPEGYSVSREKKERFSLILESASTNQTSMYLCASSSPGSGAYEQYFGPGTRLTVT.

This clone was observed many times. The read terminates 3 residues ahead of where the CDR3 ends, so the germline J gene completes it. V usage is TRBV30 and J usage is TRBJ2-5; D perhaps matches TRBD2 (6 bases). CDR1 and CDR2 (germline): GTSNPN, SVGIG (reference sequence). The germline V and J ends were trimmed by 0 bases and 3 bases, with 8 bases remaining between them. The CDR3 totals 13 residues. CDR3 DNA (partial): TGTGCCTGGAGTGTACTAGCTGAAGAGACC. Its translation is CAWSVLAEET. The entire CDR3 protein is CAWSVLAEETQYF.

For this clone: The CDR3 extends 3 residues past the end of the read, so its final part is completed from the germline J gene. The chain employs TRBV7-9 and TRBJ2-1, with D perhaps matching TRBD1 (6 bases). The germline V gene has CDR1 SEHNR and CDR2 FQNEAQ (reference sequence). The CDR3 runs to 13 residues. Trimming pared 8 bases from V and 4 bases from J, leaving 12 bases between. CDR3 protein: CASRRTDYNEQFF. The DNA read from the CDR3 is TGTGCCAGCCGGAGGACAGATTACAATGAG.

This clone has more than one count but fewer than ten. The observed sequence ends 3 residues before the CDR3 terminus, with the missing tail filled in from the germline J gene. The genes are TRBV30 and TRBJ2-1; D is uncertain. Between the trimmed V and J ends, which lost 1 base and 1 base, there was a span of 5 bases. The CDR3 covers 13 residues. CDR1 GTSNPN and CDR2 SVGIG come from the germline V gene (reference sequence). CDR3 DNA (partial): TGTGCCTGGAGTGGTAATTCCTACAATGAG. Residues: CAWSGNSYNE. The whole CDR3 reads CAWSGNSYNEQFF.

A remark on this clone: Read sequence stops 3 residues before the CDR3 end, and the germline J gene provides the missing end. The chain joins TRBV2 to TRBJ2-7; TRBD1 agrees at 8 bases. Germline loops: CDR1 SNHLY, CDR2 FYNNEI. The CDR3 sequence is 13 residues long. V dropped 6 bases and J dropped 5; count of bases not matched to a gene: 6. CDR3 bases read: TGTGCCAGCAGGGACAGGGTCTGGAACGAG. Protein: CASRDRVWNE. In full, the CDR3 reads CASRDRVWNEQYF.

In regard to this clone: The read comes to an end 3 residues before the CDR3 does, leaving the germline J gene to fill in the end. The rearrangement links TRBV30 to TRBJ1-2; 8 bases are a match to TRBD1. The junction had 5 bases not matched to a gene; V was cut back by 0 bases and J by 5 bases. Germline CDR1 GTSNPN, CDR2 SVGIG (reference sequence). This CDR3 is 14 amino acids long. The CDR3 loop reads CAWSVQGGWYGYTF. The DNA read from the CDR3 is TGTGCCTGGAGTGTACAGGGGGGATGGTATGGC.

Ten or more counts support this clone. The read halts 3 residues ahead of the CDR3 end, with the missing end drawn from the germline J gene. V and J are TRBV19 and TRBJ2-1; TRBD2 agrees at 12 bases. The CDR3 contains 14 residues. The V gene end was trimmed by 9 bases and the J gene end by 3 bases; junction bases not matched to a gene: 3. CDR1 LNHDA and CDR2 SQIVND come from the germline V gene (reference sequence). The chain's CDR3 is CARTSGRNYNEQFF. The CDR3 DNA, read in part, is TGTGCCAGGACTAGCGGGAGAAACTACAATGAG.

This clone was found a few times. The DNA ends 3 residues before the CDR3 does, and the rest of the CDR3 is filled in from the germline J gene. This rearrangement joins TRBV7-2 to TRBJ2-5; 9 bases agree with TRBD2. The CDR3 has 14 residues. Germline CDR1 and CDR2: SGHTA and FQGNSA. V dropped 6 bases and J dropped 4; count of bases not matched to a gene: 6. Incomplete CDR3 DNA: TGTGCCAGCAGGCAAGGAGCGGGAGGAGAGACC. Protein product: CASRQGAGGET. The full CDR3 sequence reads CASRQGAGGETQYF.

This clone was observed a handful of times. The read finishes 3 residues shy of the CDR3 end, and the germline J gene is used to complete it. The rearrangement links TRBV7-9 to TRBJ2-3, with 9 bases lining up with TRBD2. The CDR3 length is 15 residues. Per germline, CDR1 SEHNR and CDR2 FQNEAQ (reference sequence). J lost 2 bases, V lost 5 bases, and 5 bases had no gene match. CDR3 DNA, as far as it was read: TGTGCCAGCAGCCCGTCTAGCGGGGACACAGATACG. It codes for CASSPSSGDTDT. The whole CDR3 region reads CASSPSSGDTDTQYF.

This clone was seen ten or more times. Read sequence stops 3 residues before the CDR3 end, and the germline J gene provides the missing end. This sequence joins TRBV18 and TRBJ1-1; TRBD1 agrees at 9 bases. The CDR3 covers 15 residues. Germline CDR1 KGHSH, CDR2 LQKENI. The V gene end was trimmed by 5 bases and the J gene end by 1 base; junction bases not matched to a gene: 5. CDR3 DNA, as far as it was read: TGTGCCAGCTCAAACAGGGGGCAATCGAACACTGAA. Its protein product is CASSNRGQSNTE. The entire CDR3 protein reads CASSNRGQSNTEAFF.